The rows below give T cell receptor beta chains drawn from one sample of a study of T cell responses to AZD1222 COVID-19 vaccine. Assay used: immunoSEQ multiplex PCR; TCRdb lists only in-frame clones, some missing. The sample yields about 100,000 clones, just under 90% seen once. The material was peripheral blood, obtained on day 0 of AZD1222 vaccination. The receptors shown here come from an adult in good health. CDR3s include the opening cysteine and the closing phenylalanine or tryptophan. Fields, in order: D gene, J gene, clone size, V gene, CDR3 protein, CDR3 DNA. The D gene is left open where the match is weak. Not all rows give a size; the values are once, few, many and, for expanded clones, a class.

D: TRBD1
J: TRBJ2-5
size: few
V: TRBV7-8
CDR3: CASSLMGQGEETQYF
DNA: TGTGCCAGCAGCTTAATGGGACAGGGCGAAGAGACCCAGTACTTC

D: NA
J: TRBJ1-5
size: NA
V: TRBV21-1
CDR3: CASSRSLLFPQHF
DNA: TGTGCCAGCAGCAGATCCCTTCTATTCCCCCAGCATTTT

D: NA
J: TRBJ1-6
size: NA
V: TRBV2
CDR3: CASKVGGPNSPLHF
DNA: TGTGCCAGCAAGGTAGGGGGTCCGAATTCACCCCTCCACTTT

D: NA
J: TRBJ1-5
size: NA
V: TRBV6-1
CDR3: CASSPYGGLQPQHF
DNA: TGTGCCAGCAGCCCATACGGGGGCTTACAGCCCCAGCATTTT

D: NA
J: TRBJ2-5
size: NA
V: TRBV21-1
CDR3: CASSRRVRGGETQYF
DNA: TGTGCCAGCAGCCGCCGGGTTCGGGGGGGCGAGACCCAGTACTTC

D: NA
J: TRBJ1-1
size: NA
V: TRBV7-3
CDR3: CASSLRRVLNTEAFF
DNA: TGTGCCAGCAGCTTAAGGAGGGTATTGAACACTGAAGCTTTCTTT

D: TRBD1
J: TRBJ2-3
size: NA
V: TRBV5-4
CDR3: CASSWRDRGPRDTQYF
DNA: TGTGCCAGCAGCTGGAGGGACAGGGGGCCCCGAGATACGCAGTATTTT

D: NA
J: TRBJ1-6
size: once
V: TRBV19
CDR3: CASSIFTPSNSPLHF
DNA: TGTGCCAGTAGTATATTTACTCCATCTAATTCACCCCTCCACTTT

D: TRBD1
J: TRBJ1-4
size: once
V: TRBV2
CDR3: CASREGTGGFEKLFF
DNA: TGTGCCAGCAGGGAAGGGACAGGGGGCTTTGAAAAACTGTTTTTT

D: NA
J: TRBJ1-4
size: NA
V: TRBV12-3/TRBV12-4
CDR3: CASSFKTDEKLFF
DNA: TGTGCCAGCAGTTTTAAGACAGATGAAAAACTGTTTTTT

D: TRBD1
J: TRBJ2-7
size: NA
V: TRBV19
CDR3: CASSIRGQSYEQYF
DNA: TGTGCCAGTAGTATACGGGGACAGTCCTACGAGCAGTACTTC

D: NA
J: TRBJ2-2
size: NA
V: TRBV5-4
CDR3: CASSFDRRTGELFF
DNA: TGTGCCAGCAGCTTCGACAGGCGCACCGGGGAGCTGTTTTTT

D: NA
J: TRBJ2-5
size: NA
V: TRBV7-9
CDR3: CASSLLSGLETQYF
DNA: TGTGCCAGCAGCTTATTAAGCGGTTTAGAGACCCAGTACTTC

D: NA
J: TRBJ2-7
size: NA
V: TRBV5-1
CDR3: CASSGSGKNLYEQYF
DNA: TGCGCCAGCAGCGGCTCCGGCAAGAATCTCTACGAGCAGTACTTC

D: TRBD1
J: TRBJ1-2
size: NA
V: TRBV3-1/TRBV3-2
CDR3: CASSRTQGDYGYTF
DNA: TGTGCCAGCAGCCGAACACAGGGGGACTATGGCTACACCTTC

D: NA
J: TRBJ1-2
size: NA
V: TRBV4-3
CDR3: CASSQDRGQNYGYTF
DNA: TGCGCCAGCAGCCAAGATCGAGGGCAGAACTATGGCTACACCTTC

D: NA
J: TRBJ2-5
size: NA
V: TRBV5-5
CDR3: CASSFVGTAGETQYF
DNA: TGTGCCAGCAGCTTTGTAGGGACCGCCGGAGAGACCCAGTACTTC

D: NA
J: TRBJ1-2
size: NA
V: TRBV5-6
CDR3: CATSDRNYGYTF
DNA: TGTGCCACCTCGGACAGAAACTATGGCTACACCTTC

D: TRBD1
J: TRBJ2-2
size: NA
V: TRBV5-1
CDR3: CASSQGQGVNTGELFF
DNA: TGCGCCAGCAGCCAGGGACAGGGGGTGAACACCGGGGAGCTGTTTTTT

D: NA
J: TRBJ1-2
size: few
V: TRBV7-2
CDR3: CASSLARSLYGYTF
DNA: TGTGCCAGCAGCTTAGCACGCAGTCTCTATGGCTACACCTTC

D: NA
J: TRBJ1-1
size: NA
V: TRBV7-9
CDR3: CASSLGGRGEAFF
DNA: TGTGCCAGCAGCTTAGGGGGCAGGGGTGAGGCTTTCTTT

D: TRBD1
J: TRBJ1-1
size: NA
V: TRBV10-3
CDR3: CAIGTGGSPEAFF
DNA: TGTGCCATCGGCACAGGGGGGTCCCCTGAAGCTTTCTTT

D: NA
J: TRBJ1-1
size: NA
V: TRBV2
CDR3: CASSEGAGRGTEAFF
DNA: TGTGCCAGCAGTGAGGGTGCAGGGCGGGGGACTGAAGCTTTCTTT

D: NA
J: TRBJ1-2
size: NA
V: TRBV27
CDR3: CASSLEGHYGYTF
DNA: TGTGCCAGCTCTTTAGAGGGACACTATGGCTACACCTTC

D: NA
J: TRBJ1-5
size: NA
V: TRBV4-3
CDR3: CASSQDSLGSNQPQHF
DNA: TGCGCCAGCAGCCAAGATAGTCTGGGTAGCAATCAGCCCCAGCATTTT

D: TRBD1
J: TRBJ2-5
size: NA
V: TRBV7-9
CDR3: CASSPQGAIGETQYF
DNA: TGTGCCAGCAGCCCGCAGGGGGCGATCGGAGAGACCCAGTACTTC

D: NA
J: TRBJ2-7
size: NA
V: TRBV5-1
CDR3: CASSLLGDGSYEQYF
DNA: TGCGCCAGCAGCTTGTTGGGGGACGGTTCCTACGAGCAGTACTTC

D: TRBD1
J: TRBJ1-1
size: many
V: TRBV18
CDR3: CASSRSKQGATEAFF
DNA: TGTGCCAGCTCACGATCCAAACAGGGGGCAACTGAAGCTTTCTTT

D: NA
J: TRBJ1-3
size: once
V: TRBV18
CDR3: CASSPAGPQEYDTGNTIYF
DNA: TGTGCCAGCTCACCAGCAGGGCCCCAAGAATACGACACTGGAAACACCATATATTTT

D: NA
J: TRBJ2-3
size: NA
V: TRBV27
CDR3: CASSQRGTDTQYF
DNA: TGTGCCAGCAGCCAGAGGGGCACAGATACGCAGTATTTT

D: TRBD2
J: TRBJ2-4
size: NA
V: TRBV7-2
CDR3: CASSLALAGAKNIQYF
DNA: TGTGCCAGCAGCTTAGCGCTAGCGGGAGCCAAAAACATTCAGTACTTC

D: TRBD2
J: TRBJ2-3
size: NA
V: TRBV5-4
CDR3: CASTSSGLADTQYF
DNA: TGTGCCAGCACCTCTAGCGGGTTAGCAGATACGCAGTATTTT

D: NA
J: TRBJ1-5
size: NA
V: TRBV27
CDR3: CASSFRRGGNQPQHF
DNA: TGTGCCAGCAGTTTTCGCAGGGGAGGCAATCAGCCCCAGCATTTT

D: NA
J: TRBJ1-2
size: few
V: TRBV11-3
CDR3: CASSLGGYQNYGYTF
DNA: TGTGCCAGCAGCTTAGGGGGCTATCAGAACTATGGCTACACCTTC

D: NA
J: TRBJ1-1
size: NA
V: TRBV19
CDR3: CASSIYGDSRPEAFF
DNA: TGTGCCAGTAGTATATACGGGGATAGTAGGCCTGAAGCTTTCTTT

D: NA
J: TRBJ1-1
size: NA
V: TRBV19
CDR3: CASSIINRQENTEAFF
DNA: TGTGCCAGTAGTATAATCAACAGACAGGAGAACACTGAAGCTTTCTTT

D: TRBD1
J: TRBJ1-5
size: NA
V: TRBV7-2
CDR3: CASSLGGQRNQPQHF
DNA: TGTGCCAGCAGCTTAGGGGGACAGCGCAATCAGCCCCAGCATTTT

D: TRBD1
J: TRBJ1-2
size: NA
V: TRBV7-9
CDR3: CASSPRTGEPYGYTF
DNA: TGTGCCAGCAGCCCAAGGACAGGGGAGCCTTATGGCTACACCTTC

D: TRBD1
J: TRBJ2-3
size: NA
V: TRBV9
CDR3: CASSVQGVDTQYF
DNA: TGTGCCAGCAGCGTACAGGGGGTAGATACGCAGTATTTT

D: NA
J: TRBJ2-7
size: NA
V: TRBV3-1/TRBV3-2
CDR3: CASSQVGVTYEQYF
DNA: TGTGCCAGCAGCCAAGTCGGGGTCACCTACGAGCAGTACTTC

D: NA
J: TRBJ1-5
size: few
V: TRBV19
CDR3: CASSTGGPGSNQPQHF
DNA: TGTGCCAGTAGTACGGGGGGTCCAGGTTCTAATCAGCCCCAGCATTTT

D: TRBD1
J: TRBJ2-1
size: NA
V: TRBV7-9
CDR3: CASSLVKGATNEQFF
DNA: TGTGCCAGCAGCTTAGTGAAGGGGGCGACGAATGAGCAGTTCTTC

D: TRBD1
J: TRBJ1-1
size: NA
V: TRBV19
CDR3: CASHRQGPYTEAFF
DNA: TGTGCCAGCCATAGACAGGGCCCCTACACTGAAGCTTTCTTT